Below, 26 T cell receptor beta chains from the same sample are listed, as sequenced in a study of blood T cell repertoires in COVID-19. TCRdb keeps only in-frame clones here, not all; method: immunoSEQ multiplex PCR. Found here are under 250,000 clones, around 84% of them singletons; the top ten hold approximately 3.5%. Sequenced input: peripheral blood. These receptors all come from a woman aged 18 to 35 with acute or convalescent COVID-19.

This chain joins TRBV10-1 and TRBJ2-2; possibly TRBD1 for D (6 bases). V lost 2 bases and J lost 0, with 10 bases in between. The germline V gene has CDR1 WNHNN and CDR2 SYGVQD (reference sequence). The CDR3 runs 16 residues. DNA for the CDR3: TGCGCCAGCAGTGAGACCGGGACAACGAACACCGGGGAGCTGTTTTTT. Translation: CASSETGTTNTGELFF.

The chain joins TRBV5-4 to TRBJ2-1, with D perhaps TRBD2 (5 bases). This CDR3 contains 17 residues. Per germline, CDR1 SGHNT and CDR2 YYREEE (reference sequence). Trimming took off 4 bases at V and 2 bases at J, with 19 bases between the two ends. CDR3 nucleotides: TGTGCCAGCAGCCCGGACTTTGCCCCCGGCGCCTACAATGAGCAGTTCTTC. It specifies CASSPDFAPGAYNEQFF.

This rearrangement joins TRBV28 to TRBJ2-7; D call uncertain. Germline lookup yields CDR1 MDHEN and CDR2 SYDVKM. With 5 bases removed from V and 3 bases from J, the gap between germline ends came to 20 bases. The CDR3 extends over 16 amino acids. DNA for the CDR3: TGTGCCAGCAGTCCGCGGTCCCTCCTCGGGTTCTACGAGCAGTACTTC. It encodes CASSPRSLLGFYEQYF. Full variable domain (outside the CDR3, taken from reference TRBV28 and TRBJ2-7): DVKVTQSSRYLVKRTGEKVFLECVQDMDHENMFWYRQDPGLGLRLIYFSYDVKMKEKGDIPEGYSVSREKKERFSLILESASTNQTSMYLCASSPRSLLGFYEQYFGPGTRLTVT.

V is TRBV20-1 and J is TRBJ2-3; D unclear. The V end lost 3 bases, the J end lost 2 bases, and 6 bases lay between the germline ends. The germline V gene has CDR1 DFQATT and CDR2 SNEGSKA (reference sequence). The CDR3 is 12 amino acids. CDR3 DNA: TGCAGTGCTAGTCCCAACACAGATACGCAGTATTTT. Translation: CSASPNTDTQYF.

The chain uses TRBV29-1 and TRBJ2-3, with D hard to call. CDR1 and CDR2 from the germline V gene are SQVTM and ANQGSEA. The CDR3 covers 14 residues. V gave up 5 bases and J gave up 0 bases, with 12 bases separating them. The CDR3 loop reads CSVRRGTSTDTQYF. The CDR3 DNA reads as TGCAGCGTTCGCCGCGGAACGAGCACAGATACGCAGTATTTT.

This clone was found a few times. This sequence joins TRBV28 and TRBJ1-3; D possibly corresponds to TRBD1 (6 bases). Germline V gene lookup returns CDR1 MDHEN and CDR2 SYDVKM. V was pared by 11 bases and J by 3 bases, with 17 bases between. The CDR3 loop spans 14 amino acids. CDR3 region: CACGLGASGNTIYF. In nucleotides, the CDR3 is TGTGCCTGCGGGCTGGGGGCAAGTGGAAACACCATATATTTT.

This sequence joins TRBV9 and TRBJ1-4, with unresolved D. The V end lost 0 bases, the J end lost 2 bases, and 8 bases lay between the germline ends. The CDR3 covers 15 residues. Germline loops: CDR1 SGDLS, CDR2 YYNGEE. In DNA, the CDR3 is TGTGCCAGCAGCGTAGAGGGAGTTACTAATGAAAAACTGTTTTTT. Translation: CASSVEGVTNEKLFF.

The chain couples TRBV21-1 to TRBJ2-7; the D call in the table, TRBD1, was not verified against the DNA. TRBV21-1 is tagged as a pseudogene. The CDR3 is 15 amino acids. CDR3 sequence reads: CASSPKQELAYEQYF. CDR3 nucleotides: TGTGCCAGCAGCCCAAAACAGGAGTTAGCCTACGAGCAGTACTTC.

The chain uses TRBV7-2 and TRBJ1-1; D remains unclear. There are 13 residues in the CDR3. Germline CDR1 reads SGHTA; CDR2 reads FQGNSA. The V end lost 2 bases, the J end lost 1 base, and 5 bases lay between the germline ends. This chain's CDR3 is CASSLQENTEAFF. The CDR3 nucleotides read TGTGCCAGCAGCTTACAGGAGAACACTGAAGCTTTCTTT.

This clone has only one observation. The sample contains more than one DNA sequence encoding this CDR3. Here the CDR3 reads CASSLTGMNTEAFF. The CDR3, as DNA: TGCGCCAGCAGCTTGACAGGAATGAACACTGAAGCTTTCTTT. V and J are TRBV5-1 and TRBJ1-1, with D perhaps matching TRBD1 (5 bases). Trimming removed 1 base from V and 0 bases from J, with 7 bases in between. Germline loops: CDR1 SGHRS, CDR2 YFSETQ. The CDR3 has 14 residues.

The J gene is TRBJ1-1, the V gene TRBV6-5; D not certain. The CDR3 spans 13 residues. Trimming took off 6 bases at V and 11 bases at J, with 19 bases between the two ends. In germline, CDR1 is MNHEY, CDR2 SVGAGI. The CDR3: CASSKPPGPSAFF. The CDR3, as DNA: TGTGCCAGCAGCAAACCCCCGGGTCCCTCGGCTTTCTTT.

This rearrangement joins TRBV20-1 to TRBJ1-3; D gene uncertain. The germline V gene encodes CDR1 DFQATT and CDR2 SNEGSKA (reference sequence). The CDR3 length is 11 residues. Trimming took off 7 bases at V and 2 bases at J, with 6 bases between the two ends. CDR3 amino acids: CSGDAGNTIYF. The CDR3 bases are TGCAGTGGAGATGCTGGAAACACCATATATTTT.

The chain combines TRBV18 with TRBJ1-2; D remains ambiguous. Trimming shortened V by 0 bases and J by 5 bases, and 10 bases separated the two germline ends. The CDR3 loop spans 14 amino acids. Germline CDR1 is KGHSH and CDR2 is LQKENI. The DNA for the CDR3 is TGTGCCAGCTCACCACCCATGACGGGATATGGCTACACCTTC. It is translated as CASSPPMTGYGYTF.

The gene calls are TRBV12-5 and TRBJ1-1; 9 bases agree with TRBD1. The CDR3 runs 13 residues. Losses at the gene ends were 7 bases for V and 5 bases for J; bases not matched to a gene: 5. Germline V gene lookup returns CDR1 LGHNT and CDR2 FRNRAP. CDR3: CASARTGVTEAFF. The CDR3 DNA sequence: TGTGCTAGTGCTAGGACAGGGGTAACTGAAGCTTTCTTT. Variable domain in full (rest from reference TRBV12-5 and TRBJ1-1): DARVTQTPRHKVTEMGQEVTMRCQPILGHNTVFWYRQTMMQGLELLAYFRNRAPLDDSGMPKDRFSAEMPDATLATLKIQPSEPRDSAVYFCASARTGVTEAFFGQGTRLTVV.

This clone was seen only once. The chain joins TRBV29-1 to TRBJ1-2; D is perhaps TRBD1 (6 bases). The CDR3 extends over 16 amino acids. The germline CDR1 and CDR2 sequences are SQVTM and ANQGSEA. The V gene lost 0 bases and the J gene lost 8 bases, with 22 bases spanning the gap. CDR3 nucleotide sequence: TGCAGCGTTGAAGATCTGTACAGGGTAAGGAAGAAAGGCTACACCTTC. Translation: CSVEDLYRVRKKGYTF.

J is TRBJ2-7 and V is TRBV12-3 or TRBV12-4; 7 bases agree with TRBD1. J lost 2 bases, V lost 10 bases, and 5 bases had no gene match. This CDR3 contains 12 residues. The CDR3 reads CATRDRAYEQYF. Here the CDR3 DNA reads TGTGCCACCAGGGACAGAGCCTACGAGCAGTACTTC.

J is TRBJ1-5 and V is TRBV6-2 or TRBV6-3; D may be TRBD1 (5 bases). Trimming stripped 6 bases from V and 0 bases from J, with 15 bases between. The length of the CDR3 is 16 residues. Per germline, CDR1 MNHEY and CDR2 SVGEGT. CDR3 loop: CASSRGTHRSNQPQHF. The DNA for the CDR3 is TGTGCCAGCAGCCGCGGGACCCACCGTAGCAATCAGCCCCAGCATTTT.

The rearrangement joins TRBV6-2 or TRBV6-3 to TRBJ2-7; 11 bases are shared with TRBD2. The CDR3 runs 17 residues. Trimming cost V 0 bases and J 4 bases; bases outside gene matches: 8. Germline V gene lookup returns CDR1 MNHEY and CDR2 SVGEGT. CDR3 sequence reads: CASSYSGLAGRSYEQYF. DNA of the CDR3: TGTGCCAGCAGTTACTCCGGACTAGCGGGTAGATCATACGAGCAGTACTTC.

A few counts support this clone. V usage is TRBV10-2 and J usage is TRBJ2-7; TRBD2 aligns across 12 bases. The junction had 12 bases not matched to a gene; V was cut back by 8 bases and J by 7 bases. The CDR3 totals 15 residues. In germline, CDR1 is WSHSY, CDR2 SAAADI. The CDR3 coding sequence is TGCGCCAGCGCGATGACTAGCGGGAGTGCTCAAGAGCAGTACTTC. Its translation: CASAMTSGSAQEQYF.

About this clone itself: Different DNA sequences within this sample yield the same CDR3. The gene calls are TRBV5-1 and TRBJ2-7, with D possibly being TRBD1 (6 bases). Germline V gene data show CDR1 as SGHRS and CDR2 as YFSETQ. The V and J ends lost 2 bases and 6 bases respectively, with 15 bases between them. The CDR3 sequence is 14 residues long. Here the CDR3 DNA reads TGCGCCAGCAGCTTCCAACAGGGCTCGGGCGAGCAGTACTTC. Residues: CASSFQQGSGEQYF.

As concerns this clone: Other DNA sequences of this sample code for an identical CDR3. The chain has TRBV7-3 and TRBJ2-1; D may be TRBD2 (6 bases). Germline V CDR1 and CDR2: SGHTA, FQGTGA. The ends were cut back, 1 base at V and 0 bases at J, with 7 bases in the middle. CDR3 length: 15 amino acids. The CDR3 protein is CASSLSSGSYNEQFF. The CDR3 DNA sequence: TGTGCCAGCAGCTTAAGTAGCGGCTCCTACAATGAGCAGTTCTTC.

The rearrangement links TRBV6-5 to TRBJ2-7, with D possibly being TRBD1 (5 bases). With 0 bases removed from V and 3 bases from J, the gap between germline ends came to 9 bases. From germline, CDR1 is MNHEY and CDR2 SVGAGI. The CDR3 totals 14 residues. For the CDR3, the DNA is TGTGCCAGCAGTTACTCAGGGGAACACTACGAGCAGTACTTC. Amino acids: CASSYSGEHYEQYF.

This clone was recorded a few times. This chain joins TRBV19 and TRBJ2-3; D may be TRBD1 (5 bases). Germline assignment: CDR1 LNHDA and CDR2 SQIVND (reference sequence). V gave up 4 bases and J gave up 0 bases, with 11 bases separating them. This CDR3 comprises 15 residues. The CDR3, as DNA: TGTGCCAGTAGTACCCGACAGCCTAGCACAGATACGCAGTATTTT. This sequence encodes CASSTRQPSTDTQYF.

J is TRBJ1-2 and V is TRBV18; 9 bases match TRBD1. V shed 3 bases and J 7 bases; nucleotides not matched to a gene: 9. CDR1 and CDR2 (germline): KGHSH, LQKENI. The CDR3 is made up of 15 amino acids. The CDR3 region is CASSPGTGSRAGYTF. For the CDR3, the DNA is TGTGCCAGCTCACCCGGGACAGGGTCTAGGGCTGGCTACACCTTC.

The CDR3, as DNA: TGCAGCGTTGCCGGGAGACAAGAGACCCAGTACTTC. It codes for CSVAGRQETQYF. The rearrangement joins TRBV29-1 to TRBJ2-5; TRBD2 is a possible D gene (6 bases). Per the germline V gene, CDR1 is SQVTM and CDR2 is ANQGSEA. CDR3 size: 12 residues. V lost 4 bases, J lost 2 bases, and 8 bases lay in between.

This rearrangement joins TRBV6-1 to TRBJ2-5; TRBD1 matches 8 bases. J gave up 2 bases and V 5 bases, and 7 bases lay outside the gene matches. This CDR3 has 15 residues. Germline values: CDR1 MNHNS, CDR2 SASEGT. DNA of the CDR3: TGTGCCAGCAGTAATGTCGGACAGGGACAAGAGACCCAGTACTTC. It yields the protein CASSNVGQGQETQYF.